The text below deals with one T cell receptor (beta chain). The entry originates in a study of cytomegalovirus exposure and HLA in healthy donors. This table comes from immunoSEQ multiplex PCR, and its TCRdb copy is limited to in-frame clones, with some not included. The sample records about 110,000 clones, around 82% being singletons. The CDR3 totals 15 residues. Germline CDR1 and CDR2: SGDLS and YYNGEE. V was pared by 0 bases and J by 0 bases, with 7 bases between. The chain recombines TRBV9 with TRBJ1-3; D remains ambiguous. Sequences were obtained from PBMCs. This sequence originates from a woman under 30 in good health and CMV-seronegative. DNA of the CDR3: TGTGCCAGCAGCGTAGCTACGGGCTCTGGAAACACCATATATTTT. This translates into CASSVATGSGNTIYF. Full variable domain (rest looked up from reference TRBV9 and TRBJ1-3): DSGVTQTPKHLITATGQRVTLRCSPRSGDLSVYWYQQSLDQGLQFLIQYYNGEERAKGNILERFSAQQFPDLHSELNLSSLELGDSALYFCASSVATGSGNTIYFGEGSWLTVV.